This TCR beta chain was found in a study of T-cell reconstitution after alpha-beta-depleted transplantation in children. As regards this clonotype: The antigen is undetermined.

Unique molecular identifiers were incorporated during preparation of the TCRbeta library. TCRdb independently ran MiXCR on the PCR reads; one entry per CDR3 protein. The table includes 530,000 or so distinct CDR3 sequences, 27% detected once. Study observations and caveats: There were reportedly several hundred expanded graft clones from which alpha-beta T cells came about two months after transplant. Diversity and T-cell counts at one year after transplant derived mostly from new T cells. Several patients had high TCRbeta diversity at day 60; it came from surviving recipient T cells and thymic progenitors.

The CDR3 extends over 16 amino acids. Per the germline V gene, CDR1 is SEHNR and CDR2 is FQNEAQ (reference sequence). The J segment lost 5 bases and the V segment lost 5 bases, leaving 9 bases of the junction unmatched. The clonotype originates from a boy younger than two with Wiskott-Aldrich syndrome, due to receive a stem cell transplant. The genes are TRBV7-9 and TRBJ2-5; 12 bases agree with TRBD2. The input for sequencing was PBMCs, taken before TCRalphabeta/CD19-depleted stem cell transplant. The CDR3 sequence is CASSVLAGGPGETQYF. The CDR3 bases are TGTGCCAGCAGCGTGCTAGCGGGAGGGCCGGGGGAGACCCAGTACTTC.